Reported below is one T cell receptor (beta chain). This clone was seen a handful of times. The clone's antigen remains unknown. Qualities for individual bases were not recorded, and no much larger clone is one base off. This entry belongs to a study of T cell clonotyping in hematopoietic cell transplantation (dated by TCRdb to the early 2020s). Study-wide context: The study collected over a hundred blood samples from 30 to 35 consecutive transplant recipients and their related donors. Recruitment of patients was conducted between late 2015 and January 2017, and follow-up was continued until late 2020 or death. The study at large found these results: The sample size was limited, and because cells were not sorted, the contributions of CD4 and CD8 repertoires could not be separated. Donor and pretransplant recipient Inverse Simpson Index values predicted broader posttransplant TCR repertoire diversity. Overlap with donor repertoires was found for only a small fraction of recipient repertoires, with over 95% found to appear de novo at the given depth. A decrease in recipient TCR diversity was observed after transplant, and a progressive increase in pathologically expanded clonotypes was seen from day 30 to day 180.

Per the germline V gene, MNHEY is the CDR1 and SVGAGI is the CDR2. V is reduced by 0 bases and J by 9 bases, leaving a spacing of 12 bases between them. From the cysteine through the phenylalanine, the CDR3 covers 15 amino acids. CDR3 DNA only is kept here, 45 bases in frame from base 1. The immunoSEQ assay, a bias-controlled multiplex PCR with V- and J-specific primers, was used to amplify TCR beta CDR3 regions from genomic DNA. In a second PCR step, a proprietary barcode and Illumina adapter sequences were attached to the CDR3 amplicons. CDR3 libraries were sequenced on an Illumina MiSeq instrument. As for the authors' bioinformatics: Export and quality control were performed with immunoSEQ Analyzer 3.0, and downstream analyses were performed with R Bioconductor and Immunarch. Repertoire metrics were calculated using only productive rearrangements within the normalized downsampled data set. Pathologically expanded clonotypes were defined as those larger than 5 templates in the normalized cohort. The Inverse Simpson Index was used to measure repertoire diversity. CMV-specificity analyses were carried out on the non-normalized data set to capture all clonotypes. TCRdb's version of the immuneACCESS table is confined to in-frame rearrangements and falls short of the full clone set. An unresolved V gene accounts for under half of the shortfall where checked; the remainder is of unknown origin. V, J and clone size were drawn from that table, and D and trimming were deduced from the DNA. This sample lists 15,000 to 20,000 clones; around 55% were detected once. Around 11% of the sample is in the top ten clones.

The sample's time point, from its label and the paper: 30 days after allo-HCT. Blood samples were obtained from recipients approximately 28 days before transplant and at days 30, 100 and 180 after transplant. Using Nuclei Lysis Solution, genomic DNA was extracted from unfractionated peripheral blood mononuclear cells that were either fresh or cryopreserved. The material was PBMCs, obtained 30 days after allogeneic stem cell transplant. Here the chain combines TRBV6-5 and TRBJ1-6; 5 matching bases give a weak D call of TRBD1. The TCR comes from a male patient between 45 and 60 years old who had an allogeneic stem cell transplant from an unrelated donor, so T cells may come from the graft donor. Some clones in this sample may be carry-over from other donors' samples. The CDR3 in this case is CASSYSWGTGSPLHF. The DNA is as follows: TGTGCCAGCAGTTACTCCTGGGGGACTGGTTCACCCCTCCACTTT.